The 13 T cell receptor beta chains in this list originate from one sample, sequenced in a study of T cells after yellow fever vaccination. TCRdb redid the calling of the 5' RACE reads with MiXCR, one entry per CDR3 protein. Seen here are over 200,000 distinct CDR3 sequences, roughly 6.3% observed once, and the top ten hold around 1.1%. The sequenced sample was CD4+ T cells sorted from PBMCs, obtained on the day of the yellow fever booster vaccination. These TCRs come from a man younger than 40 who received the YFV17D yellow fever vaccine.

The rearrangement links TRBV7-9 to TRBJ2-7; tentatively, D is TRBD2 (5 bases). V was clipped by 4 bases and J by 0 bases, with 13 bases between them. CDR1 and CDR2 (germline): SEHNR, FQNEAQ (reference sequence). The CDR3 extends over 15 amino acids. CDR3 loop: CASSSYGRDSYEQYF. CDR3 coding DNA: TGTGCCAGCAGCTCTTACGGACGGGACTCCTACGAGCAGTACTTC.

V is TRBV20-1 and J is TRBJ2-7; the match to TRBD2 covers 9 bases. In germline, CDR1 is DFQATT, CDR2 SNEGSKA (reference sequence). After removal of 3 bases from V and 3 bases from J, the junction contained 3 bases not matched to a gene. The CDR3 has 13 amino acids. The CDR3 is CSARTSGSYEQYF. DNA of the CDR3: TGCAGTGCTAGGACTAGCGGAAGCTACGAGCAGTACTTC.

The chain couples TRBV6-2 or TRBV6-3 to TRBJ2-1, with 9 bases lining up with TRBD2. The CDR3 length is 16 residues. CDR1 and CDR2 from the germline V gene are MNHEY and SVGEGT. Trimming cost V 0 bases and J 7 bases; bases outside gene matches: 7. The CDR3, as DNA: TGTGCCAGCAGTTACTCCACTAGCGGGTTTTTTAATGAGCAGTTCTTC. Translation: CASSYSTSGFFNEQFF.

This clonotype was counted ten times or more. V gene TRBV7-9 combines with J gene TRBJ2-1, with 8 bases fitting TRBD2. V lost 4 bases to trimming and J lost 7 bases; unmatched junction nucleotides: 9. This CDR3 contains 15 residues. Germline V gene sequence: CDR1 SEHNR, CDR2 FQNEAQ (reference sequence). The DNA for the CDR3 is TGTGCCAGCAGCTGGCGACTAGCGCCGGGTAATGAGCAGTTCTTC. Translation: CASSWRLAPGNEQFF.

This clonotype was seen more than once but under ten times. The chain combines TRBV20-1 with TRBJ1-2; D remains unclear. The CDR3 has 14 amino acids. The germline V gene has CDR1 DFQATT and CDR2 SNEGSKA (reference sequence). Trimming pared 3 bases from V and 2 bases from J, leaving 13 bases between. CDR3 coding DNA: TGCAGTGCTAGTTTGAGGCCCAGAAACTATGGCTACACCTTC. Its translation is CSASLRPRNYGYTF.

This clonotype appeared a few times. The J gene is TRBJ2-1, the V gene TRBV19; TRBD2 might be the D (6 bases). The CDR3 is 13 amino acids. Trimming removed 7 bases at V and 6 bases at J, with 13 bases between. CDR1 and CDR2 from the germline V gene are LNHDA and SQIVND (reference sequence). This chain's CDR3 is CASTPDGGNEQFF. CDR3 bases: TGTGCCAGTACTCCCGACGGGGGCAATGAGCAGTTCTTC.

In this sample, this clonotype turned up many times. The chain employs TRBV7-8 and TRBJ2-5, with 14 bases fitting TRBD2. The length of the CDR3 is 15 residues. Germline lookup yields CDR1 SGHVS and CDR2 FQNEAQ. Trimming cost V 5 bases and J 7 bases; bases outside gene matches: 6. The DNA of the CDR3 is TGTGCCAGCAGCAACGGACTAGCGGGAGGTGGGACCCAGTACTTC. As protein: CASSNGLAGGGTQYF.

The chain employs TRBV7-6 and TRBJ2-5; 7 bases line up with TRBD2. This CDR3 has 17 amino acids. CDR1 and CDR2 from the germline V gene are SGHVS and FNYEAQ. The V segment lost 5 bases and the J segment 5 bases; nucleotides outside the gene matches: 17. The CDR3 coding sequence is TGTGCCAGCAGCCCGGGTCTAGCGGCTGGTACCGAGGAGACCCAGTACTTC. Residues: CASSPGLAAGTEETQYF.

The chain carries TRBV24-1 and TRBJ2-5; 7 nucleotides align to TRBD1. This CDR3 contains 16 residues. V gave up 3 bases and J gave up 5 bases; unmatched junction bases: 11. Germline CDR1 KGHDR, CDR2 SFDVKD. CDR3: CATSDAGTEGLETQYF. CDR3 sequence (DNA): TGTGCCACCAGTGATGCAGGGACAGAGGGATTGGAGACCCAGTACTTC.

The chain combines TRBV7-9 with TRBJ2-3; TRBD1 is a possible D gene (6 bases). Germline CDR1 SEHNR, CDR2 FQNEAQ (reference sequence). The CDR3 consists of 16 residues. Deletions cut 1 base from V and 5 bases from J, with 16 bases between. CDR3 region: CASSLEQGNVGDTQYF. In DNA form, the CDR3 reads TGTGCCAGCAGCTTAGAGCAGGGGAACGTGGGAGATACGCAGTATTTT. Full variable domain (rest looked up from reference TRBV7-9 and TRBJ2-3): DTGVSQNPRHKITKRGQNVTFRCDPISEHNRLYWYRQTLGQGPEFLTYFQNEAQLEKSRLLSDRFSAERPKGSFSTLEIQRTEQGDSAMYLCASSLEQGNVGDTQYFGPGTRLTVL.

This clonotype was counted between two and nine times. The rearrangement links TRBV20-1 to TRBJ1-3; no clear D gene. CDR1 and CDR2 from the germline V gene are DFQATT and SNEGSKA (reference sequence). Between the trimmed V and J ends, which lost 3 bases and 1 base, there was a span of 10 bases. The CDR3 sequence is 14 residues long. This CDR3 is CSASRGDSGNTIYF. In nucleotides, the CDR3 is TGCAGTGCTAGCCGCGGAGATTCTGGAAACACCATATATTTT.

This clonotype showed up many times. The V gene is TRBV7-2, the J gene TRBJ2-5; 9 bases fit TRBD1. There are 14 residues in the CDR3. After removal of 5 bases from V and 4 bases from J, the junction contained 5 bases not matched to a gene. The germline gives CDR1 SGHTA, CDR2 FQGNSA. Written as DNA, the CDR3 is TGTGCCAGCAGCCGACAGGGGGGCCCAGAGACCCAGTACTTC. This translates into CASSRQGGPETQYF.

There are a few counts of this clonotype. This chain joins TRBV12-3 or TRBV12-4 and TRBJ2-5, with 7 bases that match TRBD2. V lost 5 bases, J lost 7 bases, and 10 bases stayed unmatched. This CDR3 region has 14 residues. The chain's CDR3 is CASSPTGGFGTQYF. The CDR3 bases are TGTGCCAGCAGTCCCACCGGGGGGTTTGGGACCCAGTACTTC.